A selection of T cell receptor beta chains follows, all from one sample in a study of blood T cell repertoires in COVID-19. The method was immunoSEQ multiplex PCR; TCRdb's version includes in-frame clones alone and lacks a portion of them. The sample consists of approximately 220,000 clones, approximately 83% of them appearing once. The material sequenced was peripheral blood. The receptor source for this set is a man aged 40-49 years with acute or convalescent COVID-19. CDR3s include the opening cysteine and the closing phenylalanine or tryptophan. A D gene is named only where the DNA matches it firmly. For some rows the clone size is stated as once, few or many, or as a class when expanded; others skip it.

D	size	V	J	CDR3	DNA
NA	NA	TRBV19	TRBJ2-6	CASSRVSGANVLTF	TGTGCCAGTAGTCGGGTATCTGGGGCCAACGTCCTGACTTTC
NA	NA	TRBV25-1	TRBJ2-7	CASRYSYEQYF	TGTGCCAGCAGATACAGCTACGAGCAGTACTTC
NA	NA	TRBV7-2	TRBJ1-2	CASSFDRNYGYTF	TGTGCCAGCAGCTTTGACAGAAACTATGGCTACACCTTC
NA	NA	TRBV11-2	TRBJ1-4	CASSLEAGSNEKLFF	TGTGCCAGCAGCTTAGAGGCAGGGTCTAATGAAAAACTGTTTTTT
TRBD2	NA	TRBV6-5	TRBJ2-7	CASGSGSDHEQYF	TGTGCCAGCGGTAGCGGGAGCGACCACGAGCAGTACTTC
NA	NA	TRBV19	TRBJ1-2	CASSIDLWGVYGYTF	TGTGCCAGTAGTATAGATCTATGGGGAGTCTATGGCTACACCTTC
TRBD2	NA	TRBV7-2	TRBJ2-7	CASSLSPIRLAGEQYF	TGTGCCAGCAGCTTATCCCCTATTCGACTAGCGGGCGAGCAGTACTTC
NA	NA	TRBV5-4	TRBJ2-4	CASSPGRNRNIQYF	TGTGCCAGCAGCCCCGGGAGAAACCGAAACATTCAGTACTTC
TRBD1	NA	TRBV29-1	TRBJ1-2	CSSPGGGDNGYTF	TGCAGCTCCCCGGGAGGGGGCGACAATGGCTACACCTTC
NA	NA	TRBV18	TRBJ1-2	CASSNQGPNYGYTF	TGTGCCAGCTCTAACCAGGGCCCTAACTATGGCTACACCTTC
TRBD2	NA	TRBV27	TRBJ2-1	CASSPRGAGGPDEQFF	TGTGCCAGCAGTCCGCGGGGAGCGGGAGGGCCGGATGAGCAGTTCTTC
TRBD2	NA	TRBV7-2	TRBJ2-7	CASSRREGLSIGGSYEQYF	TGTGCCAGCAGCAGGCGGGAGGGCCTTAGCATCGGGGGGTCCTACGAGCAGTACTTC
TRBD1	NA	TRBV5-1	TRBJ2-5	CASSLGTEYQETQYF	TGCGCCAGCAGCTTAGGGACAGAGTACCAAGAGACCCAGTACTTC
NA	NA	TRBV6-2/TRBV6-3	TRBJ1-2	CASSYSLAAEGNYGYTF	TGTGCCAGCAGTTATTCCCTCGCGGCGGAGGGGAACTATGGCTACACCTTC
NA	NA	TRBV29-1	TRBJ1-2	CSAGGEDGYTF	TGCAGCGCTGGAGGGGAGGATGGCTACACCTTC
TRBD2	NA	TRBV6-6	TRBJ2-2	CASSYSTSGTAGELFF	TGTGCCAGCAGTTACTCGACTAGCGGGACCGCCGGGGAGCTGTTTTTT
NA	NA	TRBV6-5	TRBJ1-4	CASSYPPQFREKLFF	TGTGCCAGCAGTTACCCCCCGCAGTTCCGTGAAAAACTGTTTTTT
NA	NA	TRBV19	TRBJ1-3	CASSLRLRDGNTIYF	TGTGCCAGTAGTCTCAGACTCCGAGATGGAAACACCATATATTTT
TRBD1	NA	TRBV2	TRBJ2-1	CASSEGTGKWQFF	TGTGCCAGCAGTGAGGGGACAGGGAAATGGCAGTTCTTC
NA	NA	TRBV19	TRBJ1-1	CASSRSTAKAFF	TGTGCCAGTAGCAGGTCGACAGCTAAAGCTTTCTTT
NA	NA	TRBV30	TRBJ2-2	CAWSEQGSGELFF	TGTGCCTGGAGTGAGCAGGGATCCGGGGAGCTGTTTTTT
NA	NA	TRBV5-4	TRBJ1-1	CASSLDLVNTEAFF	TGTGCCAGCAGCTTGGATTTAGTGAACACTGAAGCTTTCTTT
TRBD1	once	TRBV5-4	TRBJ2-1	CASSTLGQARSYNEQFF	TGTGCCAGCAGCACGTTGGGACAGGCCCGCTCCTACAATGAGCAGTTCTTC
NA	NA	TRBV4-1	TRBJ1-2	CASSSREGGYGYTF	TGCGCCAGCAGTTCAAGGGAGGGGGGCTATGGCTACACCTTC
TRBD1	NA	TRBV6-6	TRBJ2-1	CASSYSRTGSDNEQFF	TGTGCCAGCAGTTACTCCAGGACAGGGTCCGACAATGAGCAGTTCTTC
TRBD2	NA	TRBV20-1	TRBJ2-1	CSASYVTSGSLGYNEQFF	TGCAGTGCTAGTTATGTAACTAGCGGGAGTTTAGGGTACAATGAGCAGTTCTTC
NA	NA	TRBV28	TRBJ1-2	CASNTGRVRAGSYGYTF	TGTGCCAGCAATACAGGCCGGGTCCGGGCAGGCTCTTATGGCTACACCTTC
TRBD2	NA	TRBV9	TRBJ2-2	CASSVADSGRARTGELFF	TGTGCCAGCAGCGTAGCCGATAGCGGGAGGGCTCGCACCGGGGAGCTGTTTTTT
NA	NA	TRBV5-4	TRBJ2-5	CASSFMGAGETQYF	TGTGCCAGCAGCTTCATGGGGGCGGGAGAGACCCAGTACTTC
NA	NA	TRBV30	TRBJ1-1	CAWRGWGLHTEAFF	TGTGCCTGGAGGGGGTGGGGGCTGCACACTGAAGCTTTCTTT
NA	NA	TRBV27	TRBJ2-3	CASSNPRLDFRSVDTQYF	TGTGCCAGCTCAAACCCGCGGCTGGACTTCAGATCCGTCGATACGCAGTATTTT
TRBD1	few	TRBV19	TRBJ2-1	CASTATGDGYNEQFF	TGTGCCAGTACCGCGACAGGGGACGGATACAATGAGCAGTTCTTC
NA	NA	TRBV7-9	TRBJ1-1	CASSWGQNTEAFF	TGTGCCAGCAGCTGGGGACAGAACACTGAAGCTTTCTTT
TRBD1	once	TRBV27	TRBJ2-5	CASSPIQLGTEETQYF	TGTGCCAGCAGCCCCATCCAACTAGGGACAGAAGAGACCCAGTACTTC
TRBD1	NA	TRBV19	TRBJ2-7	CASSTQGDSYEQYF	TGTGCCAGTAGTACCCAGGGGGACTCCTACGAGCAGTACTTC
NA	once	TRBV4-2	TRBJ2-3	CASSHRYGGNTDTQYF	TGTGCCAGCAGCCATAGATATGGGGGGAACACAGATACGCAGTATTTT
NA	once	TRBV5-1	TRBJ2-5	CASRDSRTGWETQYF	TGCGCCAGCAGGGACTCACGGACGGGTTGGGAGACCCAGTACTTC
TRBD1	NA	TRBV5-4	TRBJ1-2	CASRSGIDRGTYNYGYTF	TGTGCCAGCAGGTCTGGGATTGACAGGGGGACTTATAACTATGGCTACACCTTC
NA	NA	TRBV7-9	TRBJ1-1	CASSLEQWNTEAFF	TGTGCCAGCAGCTTAGAACAATGGAACACTGAAGCTTTCTTT
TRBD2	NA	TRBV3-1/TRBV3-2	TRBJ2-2	CASSPHGLAEIPGELFF	TGTGCCAGCAGCCCTCACGGGCTAGCGGAAATACCCGGGGAGCTGTTTTTT
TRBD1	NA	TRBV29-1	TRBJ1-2	CSVPKGDRGAYGYTF	TGCAGCGTCCCTAAAGGGGACAGGGGAGCTTACGGCTACACCTTC
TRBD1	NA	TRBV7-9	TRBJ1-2	CASSLEGTASNYGYTF	TGTGCCAGCAGCTTAGAAGGGACAGCGTCTAACTATGGCTACACCTTC
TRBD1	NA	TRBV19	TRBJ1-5	CASSIGTGGHQPQHF	TGTGCCAGTAGTATCGGGACAGGGGGACATCAGCCCCAGCATTTT